Listed here are 3 T cell receptor beta chains from one sample, sequenced in a study of blood T cell repertoires in COVID-19. Clones were sequenced by immunoSEQ multiplex PCR, and TCRdb holds only the in-frame ones, with some missing. The table has 65,000 to 70,000 clones, 80% to 90% seen once. Sequencing input: peripheral blood. The receptor source for this set is a human donor in a cohort sampled during active COVID-19.

In its sample, this clone was seen once. This chain connects TRBV6-1 to TRBJ1-2; D not resolved. This CDR3 region has 12 residues. Looked up from germline, CDR1 is MNHNS and CDR2 is SASEGT. The V gene lost 1 base and the J gene lost 7 bases, with 7 bases spanning the gap. CDR3 bases: TGTGCCAGCAGTGAAGGGACTTTTGGCTACACCTTC. Translation: CASSEGTFGYTF.

The V and J genes are TRBV5-6 and TRBJ1-1; D might be TRBD1 (5 bases). Per the germline V gene, CDR1 is SGHDT and CDR2 is YYEEEE. The CDR3 extends over 15 amino acids. V gave up 4 bases and J gave up 2 bases, with 15 bases separating them. In nucleotides, the CDR3 is TGTGCCAGCAGCCCCCTGACAGCCTACAACACTGAAGCTTTCTTT. This translates into CASSPLTAYNTEAFF.

This rearrangement joins TRBV28 to TRBJ2-7; perhaps TRBD1 as D (6 bases). This CDR3 region has 14 residues. The V gene lost 1 base and the J gene lost 3 bases, with 10 bases spanning the gap. Germline CDR1 is MDHEN and CDR2 is SYDVKM. For the CDR3, the DNA is TGTGCCAGCAGTTTATACGGGACAATCTACGAGCAGTACTTC. Protein product: CASSLYGTIYEQYF.